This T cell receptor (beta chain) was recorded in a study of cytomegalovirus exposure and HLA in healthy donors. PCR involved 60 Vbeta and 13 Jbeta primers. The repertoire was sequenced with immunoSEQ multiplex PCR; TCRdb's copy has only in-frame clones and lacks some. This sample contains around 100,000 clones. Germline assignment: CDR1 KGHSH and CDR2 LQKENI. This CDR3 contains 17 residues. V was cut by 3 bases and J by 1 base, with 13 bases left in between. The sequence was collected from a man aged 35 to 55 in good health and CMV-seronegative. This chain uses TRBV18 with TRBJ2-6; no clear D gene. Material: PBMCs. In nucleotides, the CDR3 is TGTGCCAGCTCACCCTTCGAGGTGGTTTCTGGGGCCAACGTCCTGACTTTC. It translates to CASSPFEVVSGANVLTF. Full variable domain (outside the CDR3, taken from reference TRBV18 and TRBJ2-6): NAGVMQNPRHLVRRRGQEARLRCSPMKGHSHVYWYRQLPEEGLKFMVYLQKENIIDESGMPKERFSAEFPKEGPSILRIQQVVRGDSAAYFCASSPFEVVSGANVLTFGAGSRLTVL.